The present TCR beta chain was sequenced within a study of cytomegalovirus exposure and HLA in healthy donors. Primers: 60 Vbeta forward and 13 Jbeta reverse. Produced via immunoSEQ multiplex PCR; TCRdb's table is partial and in-frame only. This table holds approximately 100,000 clones, about 80% found once. Germline-derived CDR1 and CDR2 are WSHSY and SAAADI. The length of the CDR3 is 15 residues. After removal of 6 bases from V and 3 bases from J, the junction contained 4 bases not matched to a gene. The TCR comes from a man aged 35-49 years in good health and CMV-seronegative. The chain employs TRBV10-2 and TRBJ2-5, with 13 bases lining up with TRBD2. The specimen was PBMCs. CDR3 DNA sequence: TGCGCCAGCAGAGGACTAGCGGGGGCAAAAGAGACCCAGTACTTC. This gives the protein CASRGLAGAKETQYF.